This T cell receptor (beta chain) was profiled in a study of T-cell reconstitution after alpha-beta-depleted transplantation in children. Study observations and caveats: About two months after transplant, alpha-beta T cells reportedly came from several hundred expanded graft clones. Newly produced T cells mostly provided counts and TCRbeta diversity after one year, as hyperexpanded clones declined.

Molecular barcoding with unique molecular identifiers was used for the TCRbeta library. TCRdb called the PCR reads again in MiXCR, with one record for every CDR3 protein. The data show around 600,000 distinct CDR3 sequences, more than 20% seen once. This clonotype was counted a few times. Its matching antigen is unknown. The sequenced sample was PBMCs, mostly from graft donor cells, obtained 360 days after TCRalphabeta/CD19-depleted stem cell transplant. This clonotype was sampled from a boy younger than two who had a stem cell transplant for acute myeloid leukemia, so the T cells may come from the graft donor.

In DNA, the CDR3 is TGTGCCAGCAGCTTAACAGGGGACGGGAACACTGAAGCTTTCTTT. Its protein product is CASSLTGDGNTEAFF. This chain connects TRBV7-2 to TRBJ1-1; 7 bases match TRBD1. The V gene's germline CDR1 is SGHTA and CDR2 FQGNSA. Losses at the gene ends were 2 bases for V and 1 base for J; bases not matched to a gene: 4. CDR3 length: 15 residues.